These T cell receptor beta chains were read from a single sample in a study of beta chain features in type 1 diabetes. This table comes from immunoSEQ multiplex PCR, and its TCRdb copy is limited to in-frame clones, with some not included. The profile shows 130,000 to 150,000 clones, approximately 52% of them singletons. Sequenced input: Tregs from blood. Receptors were obtained from a man aged 18 to 29 in good health. CDR3s include the opening cysteine and the closing phenylalanine or tryptophan. Fields, in order: clone size, V gene, D gene, J gene, CDR3 protein, CDR3 DNA. The D gene is left open where the match is weak. Rows give clone size only sometimes, using once, few, many, or a class for an expanded clone.

NA	TRBV30	NA	TRBJ1-1	CAWSVAPPGTEAFF	TGTGCCTGGAGTGTAGCACCCCCGGGCACTGAAGCTTTCTTT
NA	TRBV28	TRBD1	TRBJ2-3	CASSDRVYTQYF	TGTGCCAGCAGTGACAGGGTGTACACGCAGTATTTT
few	TRBV15	NA	TRBJ2-1	CATSREGREQFF	TGTGCCACCAGCAGAGAGGGGAGAGAGCAGTTCTTC
NA	TRBV5-4	NA	TRBJ1-6	CASSLESAGESPLHF	TGTGCCAGCAGCTTGGAATCGGCAGGGGAATCACCCCTCCACTTT
NA	TRBV5-1	TRBD1	TRBJ2-1	CASRAGGFSYNEQFF	TGCGCCAGCAGAGCAGGGGGTTTCTCCTACAATGAGCAGTTCTTC
few	TRBV28	TRBD1	TRBJ1-5	CAILRDRRWGNQPQHF	TGTGCCATTCTCCGGGACAGACGTTGGGGAAATCAGCCCCAGCATTTT
few	TRBV7-2	TRBD2	TRBJ2-5	CASSLARSSGAQETQYF	TGTGCCAGCAGCTTAGCTAGGTCTAGCGGGGCCCAAGAGACCCAGTACTTC
few	TRBV5-4	TRBD1	TRBJ2-3	CASSWGQGAFDTQYF	TGTGCCAGCAGCTGGGGACAGGGGGCTTTCGATACGCAGTATTTT
once	TRBV14	TRBD1	TRBJ1-1	CASSLFTGQVGEAFF	TGTGCCAGCAGCCTATTTACGGGACAGGTCGGTGAAGCTTTCTTT
NA	TRBV4-3	TRBD2	TRBJ2-3	CASSQDRLAGVADTQYF	TGCGCCAGCAGCCAAGATAGACTAGCGGGAGTTGCAGATACGCAGTATTTT
NA	TRBV4-3	NA	TRBJ1-5	CASSQGSNQPQHF	TGCGCCAGCAGTCAGGGAAGCAATCAGCCCCAGCATTTT
NA	TRBV15	TRBD2	TRBJ2-1	CATSRDGTSGSHNEQFF	TGTGCCACCAGCAGAGATGGGACTAGCGGCTCCCACAATGAGCAGTTCTTC
NA	TRBV2	NA	TRBJ2-3	CASDRLAQGLDTQYF	TGTGCCAGCGATCGACTAGCTCAGGGGTTGGATACGCAGTATTTT
few	TRBV10-3	NA	TRBJ2-1	CAISRGGSQNEQFF	TGTGCCATCAGTAGAGGGGGAAGTCAAAATGAGCAGTTCTTC
NA	TRBV19	NA	TRBJ2-7	CASSMRHEQYF	TGTGCCAGTAGTATGCGGCACGAGCAGTACTTC
NA	TRBV9	TRBD2	TRBJ2-7	CASSPLAVSSYEQYF	TGTGCCAGCAGCCCACTAGCGGTTAGCTCCTACGAGCAGTACTTC
NA	TRBV15	TRBD1	TRBJ2-4	CATSRRQGVNIQYF	TGTGCCACCAGCAGACGACAGGGTGTGAACATTCAGTACTTC
NA	TRBV7-9	TRBD1	TRBJ1-1	CASSLARGQGRTEAFF	TGTGCCAGCAGCTTAGCCCGAGGACAGGGGCGGACTGAAGCTTTCTTT
NA	TRBV19	TRBD1	TRBJ2-3	CASIMRGHDTQYF	TGTGCCAGTATAATGAGGGGGCACGATACGCAGTATTTT